These 25 T cell receptor beta chains share one sample of origin, sequenced in a study of blood T cell repertoires in COVID-19. This table comes from immunoSEQ multiplex PCR, and its TCRdb copy is limited to in-frame clones, with some not included. The top ten hold approximately 1.3% of the sample, which has about 90,000 clones, 65% to 90% seen once. Sample: peripheral blood. All receptors come from a man at least 80 years old with active or convalescent COVID-19.

J is TRBJ2-7 and V is TRBV27; maybe TRBD2 (6 bases). This CDR3 has 13 amino acids. With 5 bases removed from V and 9 bases from J, the gap between germline ends came to 17 bases. The germline V gene encodes CDR1 MNHEY and CDR2 SMNVEV (reference sequence). CDR3 in amino acids: CASSPETGGPQYF. The DNA for the CDR3 is TGTGCCAGCAGTCCAGAGACCGGGGGACCGCAGTACTTC.

The chain is built from TRBV5-1 and TRBJ2-2; 12 positions agree with TRBD2. CDR3 size: 15 residues. V dropped 5 bases and J dropped 5; count of bases not matched to a gene: 4. CDR1 SGHRS and CDR2 YFSETQ come from the germline V gene. The CDR3 nucleotides read TGCGCCAGCAGTCTAGCGGGAGGGCGTACCGGGGAGCTGTTTTTT. It specifies CASSLAGGRTGELFF. Based on the CDR3 plus reference TRBV5-1 and TRBJ2-2, the full variable domain is KAGVTQTPRYLIKTRGQQVTLSCSPISGHRSVSWYQQTPGQGLQFLFEYFSETQRNKGNFPGRFSGRQFSNSRSEMNVSTLELGDSALYLCASSLAGGRTGELFFGEGSRLTVL.

The chain joins TRBV7-3 to TRBJ2-1; 7 nucleotides agree with TRBD2. Losses at the gene ends were 5 bases for V and 9 bases for J; bases not matched to a gene: 7. Germline values: CDR1 SGHTA, CDR2 FQGTGA. The CDR3 extends over 13 amino acids. CDR3 bases: TGTGCCAGCAGCCCGACTAGCTTTGGTGAGCAGTTCTTC. Protein sequence: CASSPTSFGEQFF. Complete variable domain (other parts from reference TRBV7-3 and TRBJ2-1): GAGVSQTPSNKVTEKGKYVELRCDPISGHTALYWYRQSLGQGPEFLIYFQGTGAADDSGLPNDRFFAVRPEGSVSTLKIQRTERGDSAVYLCASSPTSFGEQFFGPGTRLTVL.

This clone came up once. The gene calls are TRBV28 and TRBJ1-3, with TRBD1 matching 8 bases. Per the germline V gene, CDR1 is MDHEN and CDR2 is SYDVKM. This CDR3 has 13 residues. V shed 6 bases, J shed 7 bases, and the junction held 5 bases outside the gene matches. The CDR3 DNA reads as TGTGCCAGCAGACAGGGGGTGGTTAACACCATATATTTT. Protein product: CASRQGVVNTIYF.

The chain combines TRBV7-8 with TRBJ2-7; 13 positions match TRBD2. The CDR3 is made up of 16 amino acids. J lost 3 bases, V lost 1 base, and 3 bases had no gene match. Looked up from germline, CDR1 is SGHVS and CDR2 is FQNEAQ. The CDR3 spells CASSLGRTSGSYEQYF. The CDR3 DNA sequence: TGTGCCAGCAGCTTAGGGCGGACTAGCGGGAGCTACGAGCAGTACTTC.

This clone was seen a handful of times. This chain connects TRBV7-2 to TRBJ2-5; 9 nucleotides agree with TRBD2. The germline V gene has CDR1 SGHTA and CDR2 FQGNSA. Germline trimming cut 2 bases from V and 4 bases from J; bases unmatched to any gene: 8. CDR3 length equals 16 residues. The DNA for the CDR3 is TGTGCCAGCAGCTTAATCTGGCGGGAGGGGGCAGAGACCCAGTACTTC. Residues: CASSLIWREGAETQYF. The full variable domain, with the rest looked up from reference TRBV7-2 and TRBJ2-5, is GAGVSQSPSNKVTEKGKDVELRCDPISGHTALYWYRQSLGQGLEFLIYFQGNSAPDKSGLPSDRFSAERTGGSVSTLTIQRTQQEDSAVYLCASSLIWREGAETQYFGPGTRLLVL.

This rearrangement joins TRBV19 to TRBJ1-3, with TRBD1 as a possible D gene (5 bases). Trimming removed 3 bases from V and 2 bases from J, with 8 bases in between. CDR1 and CDR2 (germline): LNHDA, SQIVND (reference sequence). The CDR3 length is 14 residues. CDR3 region: CASSMAGTGNTIYF. The CDR3 nucleotides are TGTGCCAGTAGTATGGCAGGGACTGGAAACACCATATATTTT. The full variable domain, rest sourced from reference TRBV19 and TRBJ1-3, is DGGITQSPKYLFRKEGQNVTLSCEQNLNHDAMYWYRQDPGQGLRLIYYSQIVNDFQKGDIAEGYSVSREKKESFPLTVTSAQKNPTAFYLCASSMAGTGNTIYFGEGSWLTVV.

CDR3 region: CSVQDRNYGYTF. Here the CDR3 DNA reads TGCAGCGTCCAGGACAGAAACTATGGCTACACCTTC. The chain joins TRBV29-1 to TRBJ1-2; D perhaps matches TRBD1 (6 bases). V lost 6 bases and J 2 bases, leaving 10 bases between the germline ends. CDR1 and CDR2 (germline): SQVTM, ANQGSEA. The CDR3 has 12 amino acids.

The chain joins TRBV27 to TRBJ2-7; TRBD2 is a possible D gene (5 bases). Germline loops: CDR1 MNHEY, CDR2 SMNVEV (reference sequence). The CDR3 has 15 residues. V was cut by 6 bases and J by 2 bases, with 17 bases left in between. The chain's CDR3 is CASSPGGILPYEQYF. For the CDR3, the DNA is TGTGCCAGCAGCCCCGGAGGAATTCTCCCCTACGAGCAGTACTTC.

This clone was detected many times. V and J are TRBV11-2 and TRBJ1-1; no reliable D call. Germline V gene sequence: CDR1 SGHAT, CDR2 FQNNGV. V lost 8 bases and J 4 bases, leaving 20 bases between the germline ends. This CDR3 has 15 amino acids. The CDR3 spells CASVDFRRLGTEAFF. The CDR3 DNA sequence: TGTGCCAGCGTAGATTTTAGGAGGTTGGGCACTGAAGCTTTCTTT.

The V and J genes are TRBV19 and TRBJ1-3; D remains ambiguous. The germline V gene has CDR1 LNHDA and CDR2 SQIVND (reference sequence). V lost 3 bases, J lost 1 base, and 7 bases lay in between. This CDR3 region has 14 residues. The CDR3: CASSIAGSGNTIYF. The CDR3 nucleotides read TGTGCCAGTAGTATTGCAGGATCTGGAAACACCATATATTTT. The variable domain in full, with the rest retrieved from reference TRBV19 and TRBJ1-3, is DGGITQSPKYLFRKEGQNVTLSCEQNLNHDAMYWYRQDPGQGLRLIYYSQIVNDFQKGDIAEGYSVSREKKESFPLTVTSAQKNPTAFYLCASSIAGSGNTIYFGEGSWLTVV.

The chain couples TRBV28 to TRBJ1-2; the match to TRBD1 covers 7 bases. V was clipped by 6 bases and J by 4 bases; unmatched bases: 8. Per germline, CDR1 MDHEN and CDR2 SYDVKM. The CDR3 is made up of 14 amino acids. The DNA of the CDR3 is TGTGCCAGCAGCCAGACAGGGAATCGCTATGGCTACACCTTC. Residues: CASSQTGNRYGYTF.

This chain connects TRBV7-9 to TRBJ2-7; no firm D call. CDR3 length: 13 residues. Germline loops: CDR1 SEHNR, CDR2 FQNEAQ (reference sequence). Trimming took 5 bases from V and 3 from J, leaving 11 bases between them. The CDR3 loop is CASSAEMFYEQYF. CDR3 sequence (DNA): TGTGCCAGCAGCGCCGAGATGTTCTACGAGCAGTACTTC.

This clone turned up a few times. The chain couples TRBV5-1 to TRBJ2-7, with 7 bases aligning to TRBD1. V was pared by 4 bases and J by 0 bases, with 1 base of the junction left unmatched. This CDR3 spans 13 amino acids. CDR1 is SGHRS and CDR2 is YFSETQ in the germline V gene. This CDR3 is CASSEGASYEQYF. The CDR3 bases are TGCGCCAGCAGCGAGGGGGCCTCCTACGAGCAGTACTTC.

This chain uses TRBV7-4 with TRBJ2-3; possibly TRBD2 for D (6 bases). CDR3 length equals 16 residues. Trimming stripped 4 bases from V and 0 bases from J, with 14 bases between. Germline lookup yields CDR1 SGHVT and CDR2 SQSDAQ. The CDR3 protein is CASSSCPGTSTDTQYF. CDR3 sequence (DNA): TGTGCCAGCAGCTCCTGCCCAGGGACTAGCACAGATACGCAGTATTTT.

The V and J genes are TRBV15 and TRBJ2-7; TRBD2 agrees at 12 bases. There are 15 residues in the CDR3. Per the germline V gene, CDR1 is LNHNV and CDR2 is YYDKDF (reference sequence). V gave up 3 bases and J gave up 6 bases; unmatched junction bases: 6. As DNA, the CDR3 is TGTGCCACCAGCAGCGGACTAGCGGGATCCGTCGAGCAGTACTTC. Translation: CATSSGLAGSVEQYF.

The chain is built from TRBV9 and TRBJ2-1; TRBD2 agrees at 11 bases. V lost 0 bases to trimming and J lost 8 bases; unmatched junction nucleotides: 4. The CDR3 loop spans 15 amino acids. Germline lookup yields CDR1 SGDLS and CDR2 YYNGEE. The DNA of the CDR3 is TGTGCCAGCAGCGTAGTCGGTAGCGGGAGGGATGAGCAGTTCTTC. Translating gives CASSVVGSGRDEQFF.

The chain joins TRBV20-1 to TRBJ2-1; 8 bases are a match to TRBD2. The CDR3 extends over 11 amino acids. The germline CDR1 and CDR2 sequences are DFQATT and SNEGSKA (reference sequence). The trim removed 4 bases at V and 15 bases at J, leaving 8 bases unmatched. The CDR3: CSATQRELLFF. DNA of the CDR3: TGCAGTGCTACACAGCGGGAGTTACTGTTCTTC.

This clone was recorded only once. CDR3 region: CASSSPYYEQYF. In DNA form, the CDR3 reads TGTGCCAGCAGTTCTCCCTACTACGAGCAGTACTTC. The chain recombines TRBV28 with TRBJ2-5; D uncertain. The J call may not be correct, given that the DNA end is closer to TRBJ2-7. This CDR3 spans 12 amino acids. The germline CDR1 and CDR2 sequences are MDHEN and SYDVKM.

The rearrangement uses TRBV7-3 and TRBJ2-3, with TRBD2 matching over 11 bases. The germline CDR1 and CDR2 sequences are SGHTA and FQGTGA. V lost 5 bases, J lost 2 bases, and 9 bases stayed unmatched. The CDR3 is 17 residues long. The CDR3 loop is CASSLGTSGRTTDTQYF. Written as DNA, the CDR3 is TGTGCCAGCAGCCTCGGGACTAGCGGAAGAACCACAGATACGCAGTATTTT. Based on the CDR3 plus reference TRBV7-3 and TRBJ2-3, the full variable domain is GAGVSQTPSNKVTEKGKYVELRCDPISGHTALYWYRQSLGQGPEFLIYFQGTGAADDSGLPNDRFFAVRPEGSVSTLKIQRTERGDSAVYLCASSLGTSGRTTDTQYFGPGTRLTVL.

The chain has TRBV6-1 and TRBJ1-2; D is perhaps TRBD1 (6 bases). Germline V gives CDR1 MNHNS, CDR2 SASEGT. The length of the CDR3 is 14 residues. The V and J ends lost 0 bases and 3 bases respectively, with 8 bases between them. CDR3 coding DNA: TGTGCCAGCAGTGAAGCAGGGGGGGACTATGGCTACACCTTC. Translated, it gives CASSEAGGDYGYTF.

The V call is TRBV18, the J call TRBJ1-2; 11 bases map to TRBD1. V trimming: 2 bases; J trimming: 7 bases; junction bases outside the gene matches: 3. The CDR3 contains 14 residues. Germline values: CDR1 KGHSH, CDR2 LQKENI. CDR3 sequence (DNA): TGTGCCAGCTCACCAGGACAGGGGGCCGGTGGCTACACCTTC. This sequence encodes CASSPGQGAGGYTF. Based on the CDR3 plus reference TRBV18 and TRBJ1-2, the full variable domain is NAGVMQNPRHLVRRRGQEARLRCSPMKGHSHVYWYRQLPEEGLKFMVYLQKENIIDESGMPKERFSAEFPKEGPSILRIQQVVRGDSAAYFCASSPGQGAGGYTFGSGTRLTVV.

The rearrangement links TRBV7-2 to TRBJ1-1; D is undetermined. CDR1 and CDR2 from the germline V gene are SGHTA and FQGNSA. V was cut by 4 bases and J by 1 base, with 13 bases left in between. The CDR3 spans 15 residues. CDR3 sequence: CASSYDGVPNTEAFF. The CDR3 bases are TGTGCCAGCAGCTACGACGGGGTACCGAACACTGAAGCTTTCTTT.

V gene TRBV2 combines with J gene TRBJ1-1; D is possibly TRBD1 (6 bases). Trimming left V 5 bases short and J 1 base short, with 14 bases between. This CDR3 comprises 15 residues. Germline V gene sequence: CDR1 SNHLY, CDR2 FYNNEI. CDR3 in DNA: TGTGCCAGCAGTCCAGCCCGGACAGCGAACACTGAAGCTTTCTTT. It yields the protein CASSPARTANTEAFF.

The CDR3 reads CASNPTGTKTYNEQFF. CDR3 in DNA: TGTGCCAGCAACCCAACCGGGACTAAAACATACAATGAGCAGTTCTTC. This chain uses TRBV9 with TRBJ2-1; 7 bases align to TRBD2. The CDR3 runs 16 residues. The V and J ends lost 6 bases and 4 bases, in that order; junction bases with no gene match: 13. Germline V gene sequence: CDR1 SGDLS, CDR2 YYNGEE.